Below, 6 T cell receptor beta chains from the same sample are listed, as sequenced in a study of blood T cell repertoires in COVID-19. Only in-frame clones appear in the TCRdb table, and some are missing; sequencing was by immunoSEQ multiplex PCR. The sample yields 200,000 to 250,000 clones, approximately 87% seen once. Sequenced input: peripheral blood. These receptors were collected from a woman aged 50 to 60 with acute or convalescent COVID-19.

This clone has a handful of counts. V gene TRBV12-3 or TRBV12-4 combines with J gene TRBJ1-1, with TRBD1 identical over 8 bases. Unmatched junction bases numbered 5, after V lost 4 bases and J lost 10 bases. This CDR3 has 12 residues. The CDR3 DNA reads TGTGCCAGCAGTTATTCCGGGACAGGAGCTTTCTTT. Its protein is CASSYSGTGAFF.

The chain employs TRBV7-8 and TRBJ1-1; D may be TRBD1 (5 bases). Germline lookup yields CDR1 SGHVS and CDR2 FQNEAQ. Between the trimmed V and J ends, which lost 1 base and 5 bases, there was a span of 14 bases. The CDR3 spans 15 residues. In nucleotides, the CDR3 is TGTGCCAGCAGCTTAGTCGGGGGAGGCGGGACTGAAGCTTTCTTT. This translates into CASSLVGGGGTEAFF. The full variable domain, completed using reference TRBV7-8 and TRBJ1-1, is GAGVSQSPRYKVAKRGQDVALRCDPISGHVSLFWYQQALGQGPEFLTYFQNEAQLDKSGLPSDRFFAERPEGSVSTLKIQRTQQEDSAVYLCASSLVGGGGTEAFFGQGTRLTVV.

This sequence joins TRBV13 and TRBJ2-1; 8 nucleotides line up with TRBD2. V lost 5 bases to trimming and J lost 4 bases; unmatched junction nucleotides: 13. The germline V gene has CDR1 PRHDT and CDR2 FYEKMQ (reference sequence). The CDR3 is 17 amino acids. The CDR3 nucleotides read TGTGCCAGCAGCCCTAGACCTACTCGGGGGGGGTACAATGAGCAGTTCTTC. It is translated as CASSPRPTRGGYNEQFF.

V is TRBV3-1 (or the pseudogene TRBV3-2) and J is TRBJ1-3; no reliable D call. V was pared by 4 bases and J by 0 bases, with 7 bases between. CDR1 LGHDT and CDR2 YNNKEL come from the germline V gene (reference sequence). There are 14 residues in the CDR3. The CDR3 sequence: CASSPGYSGNTIYF. DNA of the CDR3: TGTGCCAGCAGCCCAGGATACTCTGGAAACACCATATATTTT.

CDR3 residues: CASSPKNNEKLFF. DNA of the CDR3: TGTGCCAGCTCACCCAAAAATAATGAAAAACTGTTTTTT. The genes are TRBV18 and TRBJ1-4; D is uncertain. The CDR3 extends over 13 amino acids. The germline CDR1 and CDR2 sequences are KGHSH and LQKENI. V lost 3 bases and J 4 bases, leaving 6 bases between the germline ends. The full variable domain, with the rest looked up from reference TRBV18 and TRBJ1-4, is NAGVMQNPRHLVRRRGQEARLRCSPMKGHSHVYWYRQLPEEGLKFMVYLQKENIIDESGMPKERFSAEFPKEGPSILRIQQVVRGDSAAYFCASSPKNNEKLFFGSGTQLSVL.

The CDR3 sequence: CASSPPGGVANVLTF. The CDR3 coding sequence is TGCGCCAGCAGCCCCCCCGGGGGGGTAGCCAACGTCCTGACTTTC. The genes are TRBV5-1 and TRBJ2-6; 8 bases align to TRBD2. The CDR3 totals 15 residues. Looked up from germline, CDR1 is SGHRS and CDR2 is YFSETQ. Germline trimming cut 4 bases from V and 7 bases from J; bases unmatched to any gene: 7. Looking up the rest from reference TRBV5-1 and TRBJ2-6 gives the full variable domain: KAGVTQTPRYLIKTRGQQVTLSCSPISGHRSVSWYQQTPGQGLQFLFEYFSETQRNKGNFPGRFSGRQFSNSRSEMNVSTLELGDSALYLCASSPPGGVANVLTFGAGSRLTVL.